These T cell receptor beta chains were read from a single sample in a study of shared clonotypes between healthy human individuals. The data were produced by immunoSEQ multiplex PCR, yet TCRdb's version contains in-frame clones alone and is incomplete. The sample lists under 350,000 clones, roughly 87% occurring once. Sequencing was performed on memory CD8+ T cells sorted from blood. The receptors originated from a man younger than 35 in good health. Each CDR3 is given with its conserved first and last residue. Fields, in order: CDR3 protein, CDR3 DNA, clone size, V gene, J gene, D gene. A D gene is named only where the DNA matches it firmly. Rows may omit the clone size; those that give it use once, few, many or a size class.

cdr3_aa: CASSLVPNEKLFF
cdr3_nt: TGTGCCAGCAGCTTGGTGCCTAATGAAAAACTGTTTTTT
clone_size: -
v_call: TRBV5-6
j_call: TRBJ1-4
d_call: -

cdr3_aa: CASSDWLAANTGELFF
cdr3_nt: TGCGCCAGCAGTGATTGGCTAGCGGCGAACACCGGGGAGCTGTTTTTT
clone_size: few
v_call: TRBV10-2
j_call: TRBJ2-2
d_call: TRBD2

cdr3_aa: CASSPGLAGYEQYF
cdr3_nt: TGTGCCAGCAGTCCCGGACTAGCTGGCTACGAGCAGTACTTC
clone_size: -
v_call: TRBV27
j_call: TRBJ2-7
d_call: TRBD2

cdr3_aa: CASSATSGGTGELFF
cdr3_nt: TGTGCCAGCAGTGCTACTAGCGGGGGAACCGGGGAGCTGTTTTTT
clone_size: -
v_call: TRBV6-4
j_call: TRBJ2-2
d_call: TRBD2

cdr3_aa: CATSREAKSSYEQYF
cdr3_nt: TGTGCCACCAGCAGAGAGGCGAAGAGCTCCTACGAGCAGTACTTC
clone_size: -
v_call: TRBV15
j_call: TRBJ2-7
d_call: -

cdr3_aa: CASSQGILTSEEGNTIYF
cdr3_nt: TGCGCCAGCAGCCAAGGAATCTTAACGAGCGAAGAAGGAAACACCATATATTTT
clone_size: -
v_call: TRBV4-1
j_call: TRBJ1-3
d_call: -

cdr3_aa: CASSQDTGSNTEAFF
cdr3_nt: TGCGCCAGCAGCCAAGACACAGGGTCGAACACTGAAGCTTTCTTT
clone_size: once
v_call: TRBV4-3
j_call: TRBJ1-1
d_call: -

cdr3_aa: CASSFKGQGKPIYF
cdr3_nt: TGTGCCAGCAGCTTCAAGGGTCAAGGGAAGCCCATATATTTT
clone_size: -
v_call: TRBV5-4
j_call: TRBJ1-3
d_call: -

cdr3_aa: CASSLIDNEQFF
cdr3_nt: TGTGCCAGCAGCTTAATAGACAATGAGCAGTTCTTC
clone_size: -
v_call: TRBV7-9
j_call: TRBJ2-1
d_call: -

cdr3_aa: CASGTSRQDKVDTQYF
cdr3_nt: TGTGCCAGCGGAACTTCCCGACAGGATAAAGTCGATACGCAGTATTTT
clone_size: -
v_call: TRBV7-9
j_call: TRBJ2-3
d_call: -

cdr3_aa: CASSQRTDSSYEQYF
cdr3_nt: TGCGCCAGCAGCCAGCGGACAGACTCCTCCTACGAGCAGTACTTC
clone_size: -
v_call: TRBV4-1
j_call: TRBJ2-7
d_call: -

cdr3_aa: CASRLRGRRGTEAFF
cdr3_nt: TGTGCCAGCAGGCTCCGGGGGCGCCGGGGCACTGAAGCTTTCTTT
clone_size: -
v_call: TRBV7-9
j_call: TRBJ1-1
d_call: -

cdr3_aa: CATTGDYEQYF
cdr3_nt: TGTGCCACGACAGGGGACTACGAGCAGTACTTC
clone_size: many
v_call: TRBV10-3
j_call: TRBJ2-7
d_call: TRBD1

cdr3_aa: CSVEDLGTGDTEAFF
cdr3_nt: TGCAGCGTTGAAGATCTCGGGACCGGAGACACTGAAGCTTTCTTT
clone_size: -
v_call: TRBV29-1
j_call: TRBJ1-1
d_call: -

cdr3_aa: CASSPLLSSDQPQHF
cdr3_nt: TGTGCCAGCAGCCCTCTTTTGAGTAGTGATCAGCCCCAGCATTTT
clone_size: -
v_call: TRBV7-9
j_call: TRBJ1-5
d_call: -

cdr3_aa: CASSPPGVDLYEQYF
cdr3_nt: TGTGCCAGCAGCCCCCCGGGGGTCGACCTCTACGAGCAGTACTTC
clone_size: -
v_call: TRBV5-4
j_call: TRBJ2-7
d_call: -

cdr3_aa: CSVEAGTYEQYF
cdr3_nt: TGCAGCGTTGAAGCGGGAACCTACGAGCAGTACTTC
clone_size: many
v_call: TRBV29-1
j_call: TRBJ2-7
d_call: -

cdr3_aa: CASKVPEQYEQYF
cdr3_nt: TGTGCCAGCAAAGTCCCAGAACAATACGAGCAGTACTTC
clone_size: -
v_call: TRBV2
j_call: TRBJ2-7
d_call: -

cdr3_aa: CASSYGGPRYEQYF
cdr3_nt: TGTGCCAGCAGCTACGGGGGCCCACGCTACGAGCAGTACTTC
clone_size: -
v_call: TRBV11-2
j_call: TRBJ2-7
d_call: -

cdr3_aa: CAWSVIMLSTEAFF
cdr3_nt: TGTGCCTGGAGTGTGATTATGCTGAGCACTGAAGCTTTCTTT
clone_size: -
v_call: TRBV30
j_call: TRBJ1-1
d_call: -

cdr3_aa: CASSFGGGTEAFF
cdr3_nt: TGCGCCAGCAGCTTCGGGGGCGGAACTGAAGCTTTCTTT
clone_size: -
v_call: TRBV5-1
j_call: TRBJ1-1
d_call: -

cdr3_aa: CASSSTGEETQYF
cdr3_nt: TGTGCCAGCAGCTCCACAGGGGAAGAGACCCAGTACTTC
clone_size: -
v_call: TRBV11-2
j_call: TRBJ2-5
d_call: TRBD1

cdr3_aa: CASSEYRLGGEKLFF
cdr3_nt: TGTGCCAGCAGTGAATACAGGCTAGGTGGTGAAAAACTGTTTTTT
clone_size: once
v_call: TRBV25-1
j_call: TRBJ1-4
d_call: -

cdr3_aa: CASSGVQAINYGYTF
cdr3_nt: TGTGCCAGCAGCGGGGTGCAGGCGATTAACTATGGCTACACCTTC
clone_size: -
v_call: TRBV2
j_call: TRBJ1-2
d_call: -

cdr3_aa: CASSIGTRNEQYF
cdr3_nt: TGTGCCAGCAGCATCGGGACACGTAACGAGCAGTACTTC
clone_size: -
v_call: TRBV5-4
j_call: TRBJ2-7
d_call: -

cdr3_aa: CASSSVTGEYYEQYF
cdr3_nt: TGTGCCAGCAGCTCCGTTACAGGGGAATACTACGAGCAGTACTTC
clone_size: -
v_call: TRBV11-2
j_call: TRBJ2-7
d_call: TRBD1

cdr3_aa: CASSMGEPLPNYGYTF
cdr3_nt: TGTGCCAGCAGCATGGGCGAACCCCTACCCAACTATGGCTACACCTTC
clone_size: -
v_call: TRBV2
j_call: TRBJ1-2
d_call: -

cdr3_aa: CASSVESSGSKSGELFF
cdr3_nt: TGTGCCAGCAGCGTAGAGTCTAGCGGGAGTAAGTCCGGGGAGCTGTTTTTT
clone_size: -
v_call: TRBV9
j_call: TRBJ2-2
d_call: TRBD2

cdr3_aa: CASSFSQGYNSPLHF
cdr3_nt: TGTGCCAGCAGCTTTTCCCAGGGCTATAATTCACCCCTCCACTTT
clone_size: -
v_call: TRBV5-6
j_call: TRBJ1-6
d_call: -

cdr3_aa: CASSLGISGGLETQYF
cdr3_nt: TGTGCCAGCAGCTTGGGAATTAGCGGGGGTCTAGAGACCCAGTACTTC
clone_size: few
v_call: TRBV5-6
j_call: TRBJ2-5
d_call: TRBD2

cdr3_aa: CAISGGGRLYNYEQYF
cdr3_nt: TGTGCCATCAGTGGGGGGGGCCGGCTCTACAACTACGAGCAGTACTTC
clone_size: -
v_call: TRBV10-3
j_call: TRBJ2-7
d_call: -

cdr3_aa: CAWDSLTNYGYTF
cdr3_nt: TGTGCCTGGGACAGTTTGACTAACTATGGCTACACCTTC
clone_size: -
v_call: TRBV30
j_call: TRBJ1-2
d_call: -

cdr3_aa: CAIRGTGVLYYEQYF
cdr3_nt: TGTGCCATCAGGGGCACAGGGGTTCTATACTACGAGCAGTACTTC
clone_size: -
v_call: TRBV10-3
j_call: TRBJ2-7
d_call: TRBD1

cdr3_aa: CAISESWGFGSYSNQPQHF
cdr3_nt: TGTGCCATCAGTGAGTCGTGGGGGTTTGGGTCGTATAGCAATCAGCCCCAGCATTTT
clone_size: -
v_call: TRBV10-3
j_call: TRBJ1-5
d_call: -

cdr3_aa: CASSQVAGVEAFF
cdr3_nt: TGCGCCAGCAGCCAAGTTGCCGGGGTTGAAGCTTTCTTT
clone_size: -
v_call: TRBV4-1
j_call: TRBJ1-1
d_call: -

cdr3_aa: CASSLQGGATEAFF
cdr3_nt: TGTGCCAGCAGTTTACAGGGGGGTGCGACTGAAGCTTTCTTT
clone_size: -
v_call: TRBV28
j_call: TRBJ1-1
d_call: TRBD1

cdr3_aa: CASSRRSSGNTIYF
cdr3_nt: TGTGCCAGCAGTCGACGGAGCTCTGGAAACACCATATATTTT
clone_size: -
v_call: TRBV6-6
j_call: TRBJ1-3
d_call: -

cdr3_aa: CASSDGWNQPQHF
cdr3_nt: TGTGCCAGCAGCGATGGGTGGAATCAGCCCCAGCATTTT
clone_size: -
v_call: TRBV11-2
j_call: TRBJ1-5
d_call: -

cdr3_aa: CASSTQGANTEAFF
cdr3_nt: TGTGCCAGCAGTACCCAGGGGGCTAACACTGAAGCTTTCTTT
clone_size: -
v_call: TRBV27
j_call: TRBJ1-1
d_call: TRBD1

cdr3_aa: CASSLLTGSYNEQFF
cdr3_nt: TGTGCCAGCAGCTTACTGACAGGGTCCTACAATGAGCAGTTCTTC
clone_size: -
v_call: TRBV7-2
j_call: TRBJ2-1
d_call: TRBD1

cdr3_aa: CASSSRTGGVLHYEQYF
cdr3_nt: TGTGCCAGCAGCTCTAGGACAGGCGGAGTCCTTCACTACGAGCAGTACTTC
clone_size: -
v_call: TRBV11-2
j_call: TRBJ2-7
d_call: TRBD1

cdr3_aa: CASSWDSHQPQHF
cdr3_nt: TGTGCCAGCAGTTGGGACAGCCATCAGCCCCAGCATTTT
clone_size: -
v_call: TRBV27
j_call: TRBJ1-5
d_call: TRBD1

cdr3_aa: CASSQLLAGGPGEQYF
cdr3_nt: TGCGCCAGCAGCCAGCTACTAGCGGGAGGGCCAGGTGAGCAGTACTTC
clone_size: -
v_call: TRBV4-3
j_call: TRBJ2-7
d_call: TRBD2

cdr3_aa: CASSPIGLAVYGYTF
cdr3_nt: TGTGCCAGTAGTCCCATAGGACTGGCCGTCTATGGCTACACCTTC
clone_size: few
v_call: TRBV19
j_call: TRBJ1-2
d_call: -

cdr3_aa: CASSLTNTGGQNIQYF
cdr3_nt: TGTGCCAGCAGCTTAACCAACACAGGGGGCCAAAACATTCAGTACTTC
clone_size: -
v_call: TRBV7-8
j_call: TRBJ2-4
d_call: TRBD1

cdr3_aa: CASSLGLAGGSDEQFF
cdr3_nt: TGTGCCAGCAGCTTGGGGCTAGCGGGGGGTAGCGATGAGCAGTTCTTC
clone_size: -
v_call: TRBV13
j_call: TRBJ2-1
d_call: TRBD2

cdr3_aa: CASRLVDTGELFF
cdr3_nt: TGTGCCAGCCGCCTGGTAGATACCGGGGAGCTGTTTTTT
clone_size: -
v_call: TRBV27
j_call: TRBJ2-2
d_call: -

cdr3_aa: CASSPLAGTEPYEQFF
cdr3_nt: TGTGCCAGCAGTCCCTTAGCGGGAACCGAACCCTATGAGCAGTTCTTC
clone_size: -
v_call: TRBV27
j_call: TRBJ2-1
d_call: TRBD2

cdr3_aa: CATSGPSGRAVYEQYF
cdr3_nt: TGTGCCACCAGCGGACCGAGCGGGAGGGCCGTCTACGAGCAGTACTTC
clone_size: -
v_call: TRBV15
j_call: TRBJ2-7
d_call: TRBD2

cdr3_aa: CASSEGQPNNYGYTF
cdr3_nt: TGTGCCAGCAGTGAAGGACAGCCTAATAACTATGGCTACACCTTC
clone_size: -
v_call: TRBV2
j_call: TRBJ1-2
d_call: -

cdr3_aa: CAWSNEVDTEAFF
cdr3_nt: TGTGCCTGGAGTAATGAGGTAGACACTGAAGCTTTCTTT
clone_size: -
v_call: TRBV30
j_call: TRBJ1-1
d_call: -

cdr3_aa: CASSELEMDNEQFF
cdr3_nt: TGTGCCAGCAGTGAATTAGAGATGGACAATGAGCAGTTCTTC
clone_size: -
v_call: TRBV25-1
j_call: TRBJ2-1
d_call: -

cdr3_aa: CAWRNRDRGLRNTGELFF
cdr3_nt: TGTGCCTGGAGGAACCGGGACAGGGGGCTAAGGAACACCGGGGAGCTGTTTTTT
clone_size: once
v_call: TRBV30
j_call: TRBJ2-2
d_call: TRBD1

cdr3_aa: CASSFVDGTDTQYF
cdr3_nt: TGTGCCAGCAGCTTCGTGGACGGCACAGATACGCAGTATTTT
clone_size: -
v_call: TRBV7-9
j_call: TRBJ2-3
d_call: -

cdr3_aa: CASSMGDRVYVLHF
cdr3_nt: TGCGCCAGCAGCATGGGGGACAGGGTGTACGTCCTCCACTTT
clone_size: -
v_call: TRBV10-2
j_call: TRBJ1-6
d_call: TRBD1

cdr3_aa: CASSQKPLSWSGAKNIQYF
cdr3_nt: TGCGCCAGCAGCCAAAAACCCCTAAGCTGGAGCGGGGCCAAAAACATTCAGTACTTC
clone_size: many
v_call: TRBV4-3
j_call: TRBJ2-4
d_call: -